The table lists the clone carrying this TCR beta chain with a few counts. Its antigen is still unknown. This record comes from a study of CD8 T cells in ankylosing spondylitis. Study observations and caveats: A TCR beta motif made of several highly homologous variants seemed typical of ankylosing spondylitis blood. Disease-linked clones were found to be CD8+ and relatively rare in peripheral blood.

One entry per CDR3 protein, called by TCRdb with MiXCR from the 5' RACE reads. The sample holds more than 600,000 distinct CDR3 sequences; around 19% are singletons and the top ten take around 19%. Looked up from germline, CDR1 is GTSNPN and CDR2 is SVGIG (reference sequence). This CDR3 comprises 13 residues. V was cut by 0 bases and J by 7 bases, with 12 bases left in between. The source is a male donor with ankylosing spondylitis. The J gene is TRBJ1-2, the V gene TRBV30; D uncertain. The sample taken for sequencing was blood, either unsorted or a sorted T cell fraction (not recorded which). CDR3 loop: CAWSVRQPLGYTF. The CDR3 DNA follows: TGTGCCTGGAGTGTTAGGCAGCCGCTTGGCTACACCTTC.